These 29 T cell receptor beta chains originate from one sample sequenced in a study of cytomegalovirus exposure and HLA in healthy donors (TCRdb year 2017). Library generation was performed with the immunoSEQ multiplex PCR assay. The multiplex PCR relied on a mix of 60 forward primers for TCR Vbeta segments and 13 reverse primers for TCR Jbeta segments. Drawn from immuneACCESS, this table holds only the in-frame rearrangements with V and J called that TCRdb kept. Clones are partly lost; checked studies trace under half to an unresolved V gene and leave the rest unexplained. The sample data list more than 95,000 clones, and more than 9% of these were observed just once. The ten largest clonotypes hold around 4.6% of the sample. The material sequenced was PBMCs. The receptor source for this set is a woman aged 18-29 years in good health and CMV-seropositive.

This clone was counted only a few times. The chain is built from TRBV2 and TRBJ2-1; D is perhaps TRBD1 (5 bases). The germline gives CDR1 SNHLY, CDR2 FYNNEI. V dropped 2 bases and J dropped 5 bases, with 7 bases sitting between them. CDR3 length: 13 amino acids. CDR3 coding DNA: TGTGCCAGCAGTGAATTAGGGGACAATGAGCAGTTCTTC. Residues: CASSELGDNEQFF.

V and J are TRBV30 and TRBJ1-4; no clear D gene. The CDR3 is 13 amino acids. Trimming stripped 2 bases from V and 10 bases from J, with 14 bases between. Germline CDR1 GTSNPN, CDR2 SVGIG (reference sequence). CDR3: CAWSKEVPGKLFF. As DNA, the CDR3 is TGTGCCTGGAGTAAGGAGGTTCCTGGAAAACTGTTTTTT.

The J gene is TRBJ1-2, the V gene TRBV9; 9 nucleotides agree with TRBD1. The germline V gene has CDR1 SGDLS and CDR2 YYNGEE. This CDR3 is 16 amino acids long. V lost 2 bases and J lost 6; bases outside the gene matches: 11. CDR3 in DNA: TGTGCCAGCAGCGTTTATTCCGGGACAGGGTTAAATGGCTACACCTTC. Protein: CASSVYSGTGLNGYTF.

This chain links TRBV2 with TRBJ1-1; 7 nucleotides align to TRBD1. This CDR3 has 13 amino acids. V lost 9 bases and J lost 4; bases outside the gene matches: 8. Germline V lookup: CDR1 SNHLY, CDR2 FYNNEI. DNA for the CDR3: TGTGCCAGTTCCGGACAGGCGAGCACTGAAGCTTTCTTT. Residues: CASSGQASTEAFF.

This clone was seen only a few times. The chain uses TRBV5-1 and TRBJ2-7, with 9 nucleotides matching TRBD1. There are 13 residues in the CDR3. Germline assignment: CDR1 SGHRS and CDR2 YFSETQ. V gave up 0 bases and J gave up 6 bases; unmatched junction bases: 1. The CDR3, as DNA: TGCGCCAGCAGCTTGGGACAGGGGGGCGAGCAGTACTTC. This sequence encodes CASSLGQGGEQYF.

V gene TRBV11-3 combines with J gene TRBJ2-7, with 10 bases aligning to TRBD2. Trimming at V came to 6 bases and at J to 3 bases, leaving 8 bases not matched to a gene. The CDR3 has 15 residues. Germline CDR1 SGHNT, CDR2 YENEEA. As DNA, the CDR3 is TGTGCCAGCAGTTTTAGCGGGAGGCTCATCTACGAGCAGTACTTC. Its protein is CASSFSGRLIYEQYF.

There are a few counts of this clone. The V call is TRBV25-1, the J call TRBJ2-7; D might be TRBD2 (6 bases). There are 14 residues in the CDR3. Trimming removed 2 bases from V and 5 bases from J, with 13 bases in between. Germline V lookup: CDR1 MGHDK, CDR2 SYGVNS. For the CDR3, the DNA is TGTGCCAGCAGTGAACTCGGAGGGACGGACGAGCAGTACTTC. Amino acid sequence: CASSELGGTDEQYF.

The chain recombines TRBV29-1 with TRBJ2-5; D may be TRBD1 (5 bases). CDR1 is SQVTM, CDR2 ANQGSEA, per germline. There are 10 residues in the CDR3. V was clipped by 3 bases and J by 9 bases, with 8 bases between them. The CDR3 reads CSVDQGAQYF. CDR3 DNA sequence: TGCAGCGTTGATCAAGGGGCCCAGTACTTC.

V is TRBV10-3 and J is TRBJ2-3, with 7 bases lining up with TRBD2. This CDR3 has 15 amino acids. CDR1 ENHRY and CDR2 SYGVKD come from the germline V gene. J gave up 2 bases and V 2 bases, and 4 bases lay outside the gene matches. The chain's CDR3 is CAISEPLAATDTQYF. CDR3 bases: TGTGCCATCAGTGAGCCGCTAGCGGCCACAGATACGCAGTATTTT.

V gene TRBV28 combines with J gene TRBJ1-1; D uncertain. CDR3 size: 15 residues. The V and J ends lost 10 bases and 1 base respectively, with 19 bases between them. Germline V gene lookup returns CDR1 MDHEN and CDR2 SYDVKM. The CDR3 region is CANKPHSGSNTEAFF. The CDR3 nucleotides read TGTGCCAACAAACCTCATAGCGGGTCGAACACTGAAGCTTTCTTT.

V usage is TRBV5-1 and J usage is TRBJ2-1, with a tentative D call TRBD2 (5 bases). The CDR3 sequence is 16 residues long. CDR1 is SGHRS, CDR2 YFSETQ, per germline. V lost 3 bases and J 2 bases, leaving 15 bases between the germline ends. The CDR3 spells CASSSDSASTYNEQFF. The CDR3 DNA reads as TGCGCCAGCAGCTCCGATAGCGCCTCGACCTACAATGAGCAGTTCTTC.

This clone turned up a few times. The J gene is TRBJ2-5, the V gene TRBV13; 9 bases match TRBD1. CDR3 length equals 16 residues. J was trimmed by 5 bases and V by 4 bases; bases with no gene match: 11. In germline, CDR1 is PRHDT, CDR2 FYEKMQ (reference sequence). The CDR3 region has the DNA TGTGCCAGCAGCTCTGCCGGGACAGGGTTGATCGAGACCCAGTACTTC. Its translation: CASSSAGTGLIETQYF.

The chain combines TRBV5-4 with TRBJ2-7, with D possibly being TRBD1 (6 bases). The germline gives CDR1 SGHNT, CDR2 YYREEE (reference sequence). CDR3 length: 14 amino acids. Trimming pared 4 bases from V and 6 bases from J, leaving 17 bases between. CDR3 coding DNA: TGTGCCAGCAGCAACGTAGGGGGAGCGGTCGAGCAGTACTTC. Translated: CASSNVGGAVEQYF.

This clone showed up just a few times. This chain joins TRBV6-6 and TRBJ2-2, with 9 bases aligning to TRBD1. CDR1 and CDR2 (germline): MNHNY, SVGAGI (reference sequence). V shed 6 bases, J shed 6 bases, and the junction held 8 bases outside the gene matches. The CDR3 consists of 15 residues. The CDR3 DNA follows: TGTGCCAGCAGAAAACAGGGGGCGCCTTCCGGGGAGCTGTTTTTT. Residues: CASRKQGAPSGELFF.

The chain couples TRBV18 to TRBJ2-2; 7 bases fit TRBD2. V was pared by 8 bases and J by 5 bases, with 11 bases of the junction left unmatched. There are 15 residues in the CDR3. Germline V gives CDR1 KGHSH, CDR2 LQKENI. The CDR3 region has the DNA TGTGCCAGCCCCGCCCCGGGAGGCCGGACCGGGGAGCTGTTTTTT. It is translated as CASPAPGGRTGELFF.

This clone was seen a few times. The chain recombines TRBV30 with TRBJ1-4; tentative D call: TRBD1 (6 bases). V shed 2 bases and J shed 0 bases, with 19 bases lying between them. Germline CDR1 and CDR2: GTSNPN and SVGIG (reference sequence). This CDR3 region has 18 residues. The CDR3 nucleotides are TGTGCCTGGAGTCCCAATACCGTAAGGACAGCAACTAATGAAAAACTGTTTTTT. Amino acid sequence: CAWSPNTVRTATNEKLFF.

In its sample, this clone was seen a few times. The chain joins TRBV29-1 to TRBJ2-5; 7 nucleotides align to TRBD2. Germline CDR1 is SQVTM and CDR2 is ANQGSEA. This CDR3 contains 15 residues. The J segment lost 5 bases and the V segment lost 0 bases, leaving 9 bases of the junction unmatched. Here the CDR3 DNA reads TGCAGCGTTGAAGACTTTCCGGCGGGAGAGGAGACCCAGTACTTC. As protein: CSVEDFPAGEETQYF.

The genes are TRBV9 and TRBJ2-1, with 8 bases lining up with TRBD1. The trim removed 4 bases at V and 0 bases at J, leaving 3 bases unmatched. From germline, CDR1 is SGDLS and CDR2 YYNGEE. The CDR3 covers 15 residues. The CDR3 is CASSTTGDSYNEQFF. Written as DNA, the CDR3 is TGTGCCAGCAGCACGACAGGGGACTCCTACAATGAGCAGTTCTTC.

Remarks on this clone: One junction end does not reproduce the germline sequence, and a read error may be involved. The chain joins TRBV6-5 to TRBJ2-1; weak D call: TRBD1 (5 bases). Germline assignment: CDR1 MNHEY and CDR2 SVGAGI. CDR3 length: 15 residues. The CDR3 DNA reads TGTGCCAGCACCCTTAAGGGGCCCTCCCACAATGAGCAGTTCTTC. Its translation is CASTLKGPSHNEQFF.

The J gene is TRBJ1-1, the V gene TRBV27; 9 positions agree with TRBD1. The CDR3 totals 14 residues. Germline lookup yields CDR1 MNHEY and CDR2 SMNVEV (reference sequence). V lost 5 bases and J lost 4; bases outside the gene matches: 5. Written as DNA, the CDR3 is TGTGCCAGCAGTCTGGGACAGGGAGGCACTGAAGCTTTCTTT. Residues: CASSLGQGGTEAFF.

V usage is TRBV25-1 and J usage is TRBJ2-3; weak D call: TRBD1 (6 bases). There are 15 residues in the CDR3. Looked up from germline, CDR1 is MGHDK and CDR2 is SYGVNS. Between the trimmed V and J ends, which lost 5 bases and 0 bases, there was a span of 12 bases. Here the CDR3 DNA reads TGTGCCAGCAGTTCGAGGGACAAAAGCACAGATACGCAGTATTTT. Its protein is CASSSRDKSTDTQYF.

In its sample, this clone was seen a few times. J is TRBJ2-6 and V is TRBV7-3; D is unclear. CDR3 length: 13 residues. Per germline, CDR1 SGHTA and CDR2 FQGTGA. Trimming left V 3 bases short and J 2 bases short, with 2 bases between. CDR3 residues: CASSFTGANVLTF. CDR3 bases: TGTGCCAGCAGCTTTACTGGGGCCAACGTCCTGACTTTC.

The sample holds a few counts of this clone. J is TRBJ2-5 and V is TRBV5-4; unclear D gene. In germline, CDR1 is SGHNT, CDR2 YYREEE (reference sequence). The CDR3 is 13 residues long. V was shortened by 1 base and J by 3 bases, with 7 bases between the two germline ends. Here the CDR3 DNA reads TGTGCCAGCAGCTTGCTAGTTGAAGAGACCCAGTACTTC. This gives the protein CASSLLVEETQYF.

The gene calls are TRBV12-5 and TRBJ1-2; perhaps TRBD1 as D (5 bases). CDR1 is LGHNT and CDR2 is FRNRAP in the germline V gene. The CDR3 is made up of 13 amino acids. Trimming removed 3 bases at V and 7 bases at J, with 12 bases between. CDR3 in amino acids: CASGLGVGGGYTF. The CDR3 DNA sequence: TGTGCTAGTGGTTTAGGGGTAGGTGGTGGCTACACCTTC.

This clone was recorded a few times. The CDR3 region has the DNA TGTGCCAGCTCACCACCTTCTGCCGGCATTCGGGATGGCTACACCTTC. Protein sequence: CASSPPSAGIRDGYTF. This chain connects TRBV18 to TRBJ1-2, with D unresolved. V lost 0 bases to trimming and J lost 6 bases, with 17 bases between them. The CDR3 consists of 16 residues. From germline, CDR1 is KGHSH and CDR2 LQKENI.

The chain has TRBV6-1 and TRBJ2-2; D is unresolved. This CDR3 is 14 amino acids long. CDR1 and CDR2 (germline): MNHNS, SASEGT. The ends were cut back, 2 bases at V and 1 base at J, with 5 bases in the middle. DNA for the CDR3: TGTGCCAGCAGTGAACAGTTGAACACCGGGGAGCTGTTTTTT. The encoded protein is CASSEQLNTGELFF.

The chain couples TRBV6-5 to TRBJ1-2; the D is unclear. The CDR3 runs to 14 residues. CDR1 is MNHEY, CDR2 SVGAGI, per germline. Trimming took 2 bases from V and 6 from J, leaving 13 bases between them. The DNA of the CDR3 is TGTGCCAGCAGTTACCGCGGAGGGCTTGATGGCTACACCTTC. Translating gives CASSYRGGLDGYTF.

The V and J genes are TRBV4-1 and TRBJ1-1; 7 bases map to TRBD1. This CDR3 is 14 amino acids long. With 4 bases clipped from V and 2 bases from J, the junction kept 4 bases outside the gene matches. Per germline, CDR1 MGHRA and CDR2 YSYEKL. The CDR3 DNA is TGCGCCAGCAGCCGAGGGACAGATAACACTGAAGCTTTCTTT. It is translated as CASSRGTDNTEAFF.

The rearrangement uses TRBV27 and TRBJ2-2; TRBD1 matches at 10 bases. Germline V lookup: CDR1 MNHEY, CDR2 SMNVEV (reference sequence). The CDR3 length is 16 residues. Trimming cost V 4 bases and J 7 bases; bases outside gene matches: 9. Written as DNA, the CDR3 is TGTGCCAGCAGTTCAGCCGGGACAGGGGTTTTCGGGGAGCTGTTTTTT. Its translation: CASSSAGTGVFGELFF.